This entry lists 23 T cell receptor beta chains sequenced from one sample in a study of early T cells in non-severe SARS-CoV-2 infection. TCRdb passed the 5' RACE reads through MiXCR, listing each CDR3 protein once. The sample includes over 55,000 distinct CDR3 sequences, roughly a tenth of them seen just once. The sample consisted of whole blood. Receptors were obtained from an adult who was a healthcare worker with PCR-confirmed SARS-CoV-2 infection or an uninfected control (not recorded which).

This chain connects TRBV5-1 to TRBJ2-6; tentatively, D is TRBD1 (6 bases). Trimming took 0 bases from V and 3 from J, leaving 13 bases between them. This CDR3 spans 17 amino acids. Looked up from germline, CDR1 is SGHRS and CDR2 is YFSETQ. The CDR3 here is CASSLALGARGANVLTF. Written as DNA, the CDR3 is TGCGCCAGCAGCTTGGCCCTGGGGGCGCGTGGGGCCAACGTCCTGACTTTC.

This clonotype has just a few counts. The chain combines TRBV3-1 with TRBJ1-3; 9 bases line up with TRBD1. Germline V gene sequence: CDR1 LGHDT, CDR2 YNNKEL (reference sequence). CDR3 size: 15 residues. V dropped 10 bases and J dropped 3; count of bases not matched to a gene: 10. Written as DNA, the CDR3 is TGTGCCACGACGGGACAGGGAGGACTTGGAAACACCATATATTTT. Translated, it gives CATTGQGGLGNTIYF.

The chain combines TRBV6-7 with TRBJ2-7; a possible D gene is TRBD2 (5 bases). TRBV6-7 is an ORF; its function is uncertain. The CDR3 is 17 amino acids. Trimming pared 4 bases from V and 1 base from J, leaving 20 bases between. CDR3 sequence: CASSCQPEEPLSYEQYV. CDR3 nucleotide sequence: TGTGCCAGCAGTTGTCAACCGGAGGAGCCACTTTCCTACGAGCAGTACGTC.

The genes are TRBV12-3 or TRBV12-4 and TRBJ1-2; D is unresolved. Between the trimmed V and J ends, which lost 6 bases and 8 bases, there was a span of 13 bases. The CDR3 consists of 12 residues. This CDR3 reads CASSQLTAGYTF. For the CDR3, the DNA is TGTGCCAGCAGCCAACTCACGGCAGGCTACACCTTC.

This rearrangement joins TRBV7-9 to TRBJ1-1; D is perhaps TRBD1 (5 bases). The V and J ends lost 2 bases and 4 bases respectively, with 8 bases between them. CDR3 size: 13 residues. Germline CDR1 and CDR2: SEHNR and FQNEAQ (reference sequence). Here the CDR3 reads CASSLYGGTEAFF. In nucleotides, the CDR3 is TGTGCCAGCAGCTTATATGGGGGCACTGAAGCTTTCTTT.

The table lists this clonotype with a few counts. J is TRBJ2-2 and V is TRBV3-1; D is uncertain. V dropped 0 bases and J dropped 1 base, with 9 bases sitting between them. The CDR3 runs 16 residues. Germline values: CDR1 LGHDT, CDR2 YNNKEL (reference sequence). The chain's CDR3 is CASSQDRIRNTGELFF. In DNA, the CDR3 is TGTGCCAGCAGCCAAGATAGGATTCGGAACACCGGGGAGCTGTTTTTT.

This clonotype was picked up a small number of times. This chain uses TRBV6-5 with TRBJ1-6, with TRBD1 matching over 10 bases. The J segment lost 14 bases and the V segment lost 5 bases, leaving 6 bases of the junction unmatched. In germline, CDR1 is MNHEY, CDR2 SVGAGI. This CDR3 region has 13 residues. In DNA form, the CDR3 reads TGTGCCAGCAGTCAGGGACAGGGGAGATCCCTCCACTTT. Translation: CASSQGQGRSLHF.

The rearrangement links TRBV29-1 to TRBJ2-3, with 13 bases identical to TRBD2. The CDR3 has 16 residues. Germline CDR1 reads SQVTM; CDR2 reads ANQGSEA. With V trimmed by 1 base and J by 2 bases, 3 bases remained unmatched. In DNA, the CDR3 is TGCAGCGTTGAAGGAGGGACTAGCGGGAACACAGATACGCAGTATTTT. Its translation: CSVEGGTSGNTDTQYF.

This rearrangement joins TRBV10-2 to TRBJ1-5, with a tentative D call TRBD1 (6 bases). The CDR3 runs 15 residues. Trimming left V 2 bases short and J 2 bases short, with 10 bases between. The V gene's germline CDR1 is WSHSY and CDR2 SAAADI. CDR3 sequence reads: CASSEDRQGNQPQHF. In nucleotides, the CDR3 is TGCGCCAGCAGTGAGGACCGACAGGGCAATCAGCCCCAGCATTTT.

This clonotype was picked up many times. The chain recombines TRBV7-3 with TRBJ2-2; perhaps TRBD1 as D (5 bases). This CDR3 is built from 14 residues. Per germline, CDR1 SGHTA and CDR2 FQGTGA. V gave up 0 bases and J gave up 7 bases, with 9 bases separating them. The CDR3 sequence is CASSLTRTNGELFF. In DNA form, the CDR3 reads TGTGCCAGCAGCTTAACTAGGACAAACGGGGAGCTGTTTTTT. The full variable domain, completed using reference TRBV7-3 and TRBJ2-2, is GAGVSQTPSNKVTEKGKYVELRCDPISGHTALYWYRQSLGQGPEFLIYFQGTGAADDSGLPNDRFFAVRPEGSVSTLKIQRTERGDSAVYLCASSLTRTNGELFFGEGSRLTVL.

The chain has TRBV7-4 and TRBJ1-6, with no clear D. V dropped 5 bases and J dropped 9 bases, with 14 bases sitting between them. Germline V lookup: CDR1 SGHVT, CDR2 SQSDAQ. The CDR3 is 14 amino acids. In DNA form, the CDR3 reads TGTGCCAGCAGCCCCCGGCTCCAAGGTTCACCCCTCCACTTT. This encodes CASSPRLQGSPLHF.

The chain joins TRBV11-2 to TRBJ2-7; no definite D call. V lost 1 base and J lost 1, with 11 bases in between. The CDR3 runs 15 residues. Per germline, CDR1 SGHAT and CDR2 FQNNGV. The CDR3 region is CASSLGPDGSYEQYV. The DNA for the CDR3 is TGTGCCAGCAGCTTAGGTCCGGACGGGTCCTACGAGCAGTACGTC.

The chain carries TRBV7-2 and TRBJ2-1; D remains ambiguous. V was shortened by 1 base and J by 0 bases, with 7 bases between the two germline ends. Per germline, CDR1 SGHTA and CDR2 FQGNSA. The CDR3 is made up of 15 amino acids. The CDR3 sequence is CASSLVGSSYNEQFF. The CDR3, as DNA: TGTGCCAGCAGCTTAGTTGGGTCCTCCTACAATGAGCAGTTCTTC.

The CDR3 is CASSEPGVYGYTF. CDR3 DNA: TGCGCCAGCAGTGAACCGGGCGTGTATGGCTACACCTTC. The chain combines TRBV10-2 with TRBJ1-2; unclear D gene. This CDR3 is built from 13 residues. Germline CDR1 is WSHSY and CDR2 is SAAADI. The V end lost 3 bases, the J end lost 5 bases, and 10 bases lay between the germline ends.

At least ten counts were recorded for this clonotype. V and J are TRBV2 and TRBJ2-3, with D perhaps matching TRBD1 (7 bases). CDR3 length: 20 amino acids. Trimming took off 3 bases at V and 4 bases at J, with 29 bases between the two ends. Germline V gene data show CDR1 as SNHLY and CDR2 as FYNNEI. This CDR3 reads CASSDDIILRDSQKADTQYF. CDR3 nucleotide sequence: TGTGCCAGCAGTGATGATATCATTTTGCGGGACAGCCAAAAGGCAGATACGCAGTATTTT.

This clonotype showed up just a few times. This chain connects TRBV6-1 to TRBJ1-1, with a weak D call TRBD1 (5 bases). CDR3 size: 14 residues. Germline CDR1 and CDR2: MNHNS and SASEGT. Trimming shortened V by 5 bases and J by 6 bases, and 16 bases separated the two germline ends. As DNA, the CDR3 is TGTGCCAGCAGTCGAGATGGGGGTCGGGCTGAAGCTTTCTTT. Its translation: CASSRDGGRAEAFF.

Only a few counts were recorded for this clonotype. The chain recombines TRBV10-3 with TRBJ2-3, with D perhaps given as TRBD1 or TRBD2 (6 bases each). Trimming left V 0 bases short and J 1 base short, with 11 bases between. Germline CDR1 reads ENHRY; CDR2 reads SYGVKD. This CDR3 is built from 16 residues. This CDR3 is CAISESRGAGTDTQYF. The CDR3 DNA reads TGTGCCATCAGTGAGTCGAGGGGGGCGGGCACAGATACGCAGTATTTT.

This clonotype was detected only a few times. V and J are TRBV7-9 and TRBJ1-5; D call uncertain. Germline CDR1 is SEHNR and CDR2 is FQNEAQ (reference sequence). The length of the CDR3 is 13 residues. The germline V and J ends were trimmed by 3 bases and 7 bases, with 10 bases remaining between them. The CDR3 region has the DNA TGTGCCAGCAGCTTTTCGGTGGAACAGCCCCAGCATTTT. Its translation: CASSFSVEQPQHF. Full variable domain (rest looked up from reference TRBV7-9 and TRBJ1-5): DTGVSQNPRHKITKRGQNVTFRCDPISEHNRLYWYRQTLGQGPEFLTYFQNEAQLEKSRLLSDRFSAERPKGSFSTLEIQRTEQGDSAMYLCASSFSVEQPQHFGDGTRLSIL.

This clonotype occurred a few times. The chain links TRBV12-3 or TRBV12-4 to TRBJ2-5; 9 bases match TRBD1. J was trimmed by 5 bases and V by 6 bases; bases with no gene match: 7. This CDR3 is built from 14 residues. The DNA of the CDR3 is TGTGCCAGCAGAATCACAGGGGGCAGGGAGACCCAGTACTTC. Protein product: CASRITGGRETQYF.

The gene calls are TRBV2 and TRBJ2-1, with TRBD1 identical over 9 bases. The CDR3 consists of 14 residues. CDR1 is SNHLY and CDR2 is FYNNEI in the germline V gene. Germline trimming cut 2 bases from V and 7 bases from J; bases unmatched to any gene: 3. The CDR3 DNA reads as TGTGCCAGCAGTGAACGGGACAGGGTAAATGAGCAGTTCTTC. This codes for CASSERDRVNEQFF.

The genes are TRBV27 and TRBJ1-2, with D maybe TRBD1 (6 bases). The CDR3 has 12 amino acids. CDR1 MNHEY and CDR2 SMNVEV come from the germline V gene (reference sequence). Trimming took 6 bases from V and 10 from J, leaving 15 bases between them. CDR3 amino acids: CASRRIQGVYTF. The CDR3 DNA reads as TGTGCCAGCAGACGTATACAGGGTGTCTACACCTTC.

This clonotype was observed at least ten times. V usage is TRBV2 and J usage is TRBJ2-7; possible D gene TRBD1, 6 bases. Per the germline V gene, CDR1 is SNHLY and CDR2 is FYNNEI. The CDR3 covers 15 residues. The germline V and J ends were trimmed by 4 bases and 0 bases, with 13 bases remaining between them. DNA for the CDR3: TGTGCCAGCAGTGGTCGAGGCAGGGGCTCCTACGAGCAGTACGTC. As protein: CASSGRGRGSYEQYV.

This clonotype was recorded a few times. The chain joins TRBV5-4 to TRBJ2-7; tentative D call: TRBD2 (6 bases). Germline values: CDR1 SGHNT, CDR2 YYREEE (reference sequence). V was shortened by 3 bases and J by 5 bases, with 9 bases between the two germline ends. The CDR3 length is 12 residues. DNA for the CDR3: TGTGCCAGCAGCTCGGGACTGGACGAGCAGTACGTC. Its translation: CASSSGLDEQYV.